This T cell receptor beta chain is drawn from a study of blood T cell repertoires in COVID-19. Looking at the study overall: The cDNA or gDNA used as material had been derived from T cells, B-cell-depleted T cells, or PBMCs.

CDR1 and CDR2 from the germline V gene are MNHEY and SVGEGT. Germline trimming cut 5 bases from V and 4 bases from J; bases unmatched to any gene: 12. CDR3 length equals 17 residues. Study processing details: Amplified reference gene primers provided the basis for estimating nucleated cell counts. TCRdb keeps only in-frame clones here, not all; method: immunoSEQ multiplex PCR. V, J and clone size are those of that table, while D and trimming were read from the DNA. This repertoire shows some 250,000 clones, 88% found once; its top ten account for over 0.55%. J is TRBJ2-3 and V is TRBV6-2 or TRBV6-3, with 10 bases aligning to TRBD2. Sequencing input: peripheral blood. The receptor comes from a human donor in a cohort sampled during active COVID-19. The CDR3 sequence is CASSAVGLADKPDTQYF. In DNA form, the CDR3 reads TGTGCCAGCAGTGCAGTCGGACTAGCGGATAAACCAGATACGCAGTATTTT.